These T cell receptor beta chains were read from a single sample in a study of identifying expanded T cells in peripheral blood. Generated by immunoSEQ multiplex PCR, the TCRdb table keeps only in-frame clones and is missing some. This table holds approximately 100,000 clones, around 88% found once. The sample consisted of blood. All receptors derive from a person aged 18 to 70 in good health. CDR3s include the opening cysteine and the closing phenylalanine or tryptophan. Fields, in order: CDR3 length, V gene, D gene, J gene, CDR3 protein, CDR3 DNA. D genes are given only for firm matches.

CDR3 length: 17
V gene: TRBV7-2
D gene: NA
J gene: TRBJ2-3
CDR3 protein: CASSLAPARLGTDTQYF
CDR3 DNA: TGTGCCAGCAGCTTAGCGCCCGCCAGATTGGGCACAGATACGCAGTATTTT

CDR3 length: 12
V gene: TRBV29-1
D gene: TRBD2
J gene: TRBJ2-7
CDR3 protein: CSVDGGGYEQYF
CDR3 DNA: TGCAGCGTTGACGGCGGGGGCTACGAGCAGTACTTC

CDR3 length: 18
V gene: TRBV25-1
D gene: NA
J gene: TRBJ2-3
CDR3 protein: CASSEYMGWADSTDTQYF
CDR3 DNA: TGTGCCAGCAGTGAATATATGGGGTGGGCGGACAGCACAGATACGCAGTATTTT

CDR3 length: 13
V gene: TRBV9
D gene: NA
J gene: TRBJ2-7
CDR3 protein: CASSVGGSYEQYF
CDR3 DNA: TGTGCCAGCAGCGTGGGCGGCTCCTACGAGCAGTACTTC

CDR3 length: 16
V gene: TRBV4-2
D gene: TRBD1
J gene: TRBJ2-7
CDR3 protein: CASSQEGRGTAYEQYF
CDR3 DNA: TGTGCCAGCAGCCAAGAAGGGCGAGGGACAGCCTACGAGCAGTACTTC

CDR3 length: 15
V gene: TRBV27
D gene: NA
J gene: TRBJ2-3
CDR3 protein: CASRARRLGDDTQYF
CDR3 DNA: TGTGCCAGCAGGGCCCGCAGGTTGGGCGACGATACGCAGTATTTT

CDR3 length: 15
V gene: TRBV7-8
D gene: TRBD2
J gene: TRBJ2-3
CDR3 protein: CASSFGNRGGDTQYF
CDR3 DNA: TGTGCCAGCAGCTTCGGGAACCGGGGGGGTGATACGCAGTATTTT

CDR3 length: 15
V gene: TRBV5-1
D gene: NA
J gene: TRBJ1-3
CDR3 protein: CASSENPSSGNTIYF
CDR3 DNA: TGCGCCAGCAGCGAAAACCCGAGCTCTGGAAACACCATATATTTT

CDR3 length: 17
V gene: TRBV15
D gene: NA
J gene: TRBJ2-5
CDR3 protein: CATSTHDRLTVWETQYF
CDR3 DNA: TGTGCCACCAGCACCCATGATCGCCTCACGGTGTGGGAGACCCAGTACTTC

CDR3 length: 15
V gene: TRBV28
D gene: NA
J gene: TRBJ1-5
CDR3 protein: CASTDRGVLYQPQHF
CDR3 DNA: TGTGCCAGCACCGATAGGGGAGTGCTGTATCAGCCCCAGCATTTT

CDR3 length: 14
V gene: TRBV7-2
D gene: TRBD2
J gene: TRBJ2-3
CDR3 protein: CASSLSGGGDTQYF
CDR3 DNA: TGTGCCAGCAGCTTATCTGGCGGGGGAGATACGCAGTATTTT

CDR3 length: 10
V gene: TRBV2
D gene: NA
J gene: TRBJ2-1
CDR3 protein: CASSRYEQFF
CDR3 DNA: TGTGCCAGCAGTCGTTATGAGCAGTTCTTC

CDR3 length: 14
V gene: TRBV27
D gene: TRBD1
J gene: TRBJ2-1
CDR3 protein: CASYRTGSYNEQFF
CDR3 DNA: TGTGCCAGCTACAGGACAGGTAGCTACAATGAGCAGTTCTTC

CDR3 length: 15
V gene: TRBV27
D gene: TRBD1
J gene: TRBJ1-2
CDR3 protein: CASRRTGGAGYGYTF
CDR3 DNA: TGTGCCAGCCGCCGAACAGGGGGCGCGGGCTATGGCTACACCTTC